The rows below give T cell receptor beta chains drawn from one sample of a study of naive and memory T cell subsets. Each CDR3 protein is one row after TCRdb ran MiXCR on the UMI-ligation and nested PCR reads. The sample lists more than 100,000 distinct CDR3 sequences, 35% to 40% occurring once. The sequenced sample was central memory CD4+ T cells from blood. These receptors came from a human donor in good health. Both conserved end residues are part of each CDR3. Fields, in order: D gene, clone size, J gene, V gene, CDR3 protein, CDR3 DNA. D genes are given only for firm matches. Size values are once, few and many counts, or a class for expanded clones, and some rows have none.

- many TRBJ2-7 TRBV11-2 CASSLDRPYEQYF TGTGCCAGCAGCTTAGATCGCCCCTACGAGCAGTACTTC
- few TRBJ1-1 TRBV18 CASSLAGTNTEAFF TGTGCCAGCTCACTTGCCGGGACAAACACTGAAGCTTTCTTT
TRBD1 once TRBJ2-1 TRBV12-3/TRBV12-4 CASSVGQGGNEQFF TGTGCCAGCAGTGTGGGACAGGGAGGCAATGAGCAGTTCTTC
TRBD2 - TRBJ2-2 TRBV3-1 CASSPGRETAGELFF TGTGCCAGCAGCCCTGGGCGGGAGACCGCCGGGGAGCTGTTTTTT
TRBD2 many TRBJ2-7 TRBV4-1 CASSQVEGGQYEQYF TGCGCCAGCAGCCAAGTGGAGGGAGGGCAGTACGAGCAGTACTTC
TRBD2 - TRBJ2-3 TRBV20-1 CSARATSGYTDTQYF TGCAGTGCTAGGGCAACTAGCGGGTACACAGATACGCAGTATTTT
- - TRBJ1-4 TRBV11-2 CASSLDLMGGQYGKLFF TGTGCCAGCAGCTTAGATCTAATGGGGGGCCAGTATGGAAAACTGTTTTTT
TRBD2 medium-sized TRBJ2-3 TRBV28 CASTRGTTSTDTQYF TGTGCCAGCACGCGAGGGACTACTAGCACAGATACGCAGTATTTT
- - TRBJ2-2 TRBV7-2 CASSLFVGRERSGELFF TGTGCCAGCAGCTTATTCGTCGGCAGGGAACGATCCGGGGAGCTGTTTTTT
- few TRBJ1-6 TRBV28 CASSFPYNSPLHF TGTGCCAGCAGTTTCCCCTATAATTCACCCCTCCACTTT
- many TRBJ2-3 TRBV20-1 CSASGSTDTQYF TGCAGTGCTAGCGGGAGCACAGATACGCAGTATTTT
TRBD2 few TRBJ2-1 TRBV2 CASSELAGGYNEQFF TGTGCCAGCAGTGAACTAGCGGGAGGGTACAATGAGCAGTTCTTC
- - TRBJ2-7 TRBV27 CASSLQGFYEQYF TGTGCCAGCAGCCTACAGGGTTTCTACGAGCAGTACTTC
TRBD1 - TRBJ2-5 TRBV9 CASSRQGPETQYF TGTGCCAGCAGCCGACAGGGGCCAGAGACCCAGTACTTC
TRBD1 - TRBJ2-3 TRBV12-3/TRBV12-4 CASSPDRGLADTQYF TGTGCCAGCAGTCCCGACAGGGGGCTGGCAGATACGCAGTATTTT
- many TRBJ2-5 TRBV10-3 CAISESPAGSQYF TGTGCCATCAGTGAGTCCCCTGCAGGGTCACAGTACTTC
- - TRBJ1-5 TRBV7-2 CASSPDRPNQPQHF TGTGCCAGCAGCCCCGACAGGCCCAATCAGCCCCAGCATTTT
- - TRBJ2-3 TRBV7-2 CASSLARPDTQYF TGTGCCAGCAGCTTAGCGCGGCCGGATACGCAGTATTTT
TRBD2 - TRBJ2-1 TRBV28 CASSYLGGSLNEQFF TGTGCCAGCAGTTATCTGGGCGGGAGTTTAAATGAGCAGTTCTTC
TRBD1 - TRBJ1-4 TRBV3-1 CASSHGTGGAGEKLFF TGTGCCAGCAGCCACGGTACAGGGGGTGCTGGTGAAAAACTGTTTTTT
- - TRBJ2-4 TRBV5-1 CASRDGNIQYF TGCGCCAGCAGGGACGGGAACATTCAGTACTTC
- - TRBJ2-7 TRBV6-6 CASRPSSYEQYF TGTGCCAGCAGACCTTCCTCCTACGAGCAGTACTTC
- - TRBJ1-6 TRBV12-3/TRBV12-4 CASSSADGINSPLHF TGTGCCAGCAGTTCGGCAGACGGGATCAATTCACCCCTCCACTTT
TRBD1 few TRBJ2-7 TRBV20-1 CSAQTGIVYEQYF TGCAGTGCTCAGACAGGGATAGTCTACGAGCAGTACTTC
- - TRBJ2-7 TRBV7-6 CASSPPGPVDAYEQYF TGTGCCAGCAGCCCCCCCGGGCCAGTGGACGCCTACGAGCAGTACTTC
TRBD2 - TRBJ2-1 TRBV5-1 CASTLAVTSTYNEQFF TGCGCCAGCACCCTTGCTGTGACTAGCACCTACAATGAGCAGTTCTTC
- many TRBJ1-6 TRBV7-9 CASSLIQGLSPLHF TGTGCCAGCAGCTTAATACAGGGCTTGTCACCCCTCCACTTT